The clone carrying this T cell receptor (beta chain) was seen ten or more times. Its target is unknown. An end of the junction differs from the germline gene, which may be a read error. Through template switching, a universal primer site was introduced, and the cDNA contained unique molecular identifiers. TCRdb reanalysed the 5' RACE reads using MiXCR and keeps one entry per CDR3 protein. The sample lists approximately 700,000 distinct CDR3 sequences, over 5% occurring once. The data were taken from a study of identical twins. Study-level points and caveats: Cord blood's abundant beta clonotypes had fewer insertions, unlike memory repertoires. Donors were not followed over many years; analysis was cross-sectional. Twin pairs' shared out-of-frame alpha sequences were enriched in low generation probability.

Germline CDR1 is SGHRS and CDR2 is YFSETQ. The CDR3 has 14 residues. Material for sequencing was naive T cells sorted from blood. This clonotype was sampled from a man aged 18 to 29 in good health. The rearrangement links TRBV5-1 to TRBJ1-5; 10 bases fit TRBD1. The CDR3 nucleotides are TGTGCCAGCAGCCTCGGGACAGGGGATCAGCCCCAGCATTTT. It codes for CASSLGTGDQPQHF.